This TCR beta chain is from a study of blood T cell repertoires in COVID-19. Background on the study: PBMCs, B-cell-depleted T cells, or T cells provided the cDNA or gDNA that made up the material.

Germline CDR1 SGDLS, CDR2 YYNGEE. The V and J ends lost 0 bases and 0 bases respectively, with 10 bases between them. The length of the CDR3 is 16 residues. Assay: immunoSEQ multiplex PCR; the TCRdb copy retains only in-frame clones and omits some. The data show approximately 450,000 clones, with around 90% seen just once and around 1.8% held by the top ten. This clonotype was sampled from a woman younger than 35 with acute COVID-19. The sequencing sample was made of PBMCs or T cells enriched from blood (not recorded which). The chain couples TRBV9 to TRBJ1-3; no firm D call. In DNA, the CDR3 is TGTGCCAGCAGCGTAGCGAACACCAACTCTGGAAACACCATATATTTT. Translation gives CASSVANTNSGNTIYF.